This paragraph reports one T cell receptor (beta chain). TCRdb recomputed calls from the RT-PCR reads with MiXCR, one row per CDR3 protein. The table records about 680,000 distinct CDR3 sequences, 14% of them present only once. J gave up 6 bases and V 6 bases, and 9 bases lay outside the gene matches. The CDR3 is made up of 14 amino acids. Germline V gene data show CDR1 as DFQATT and CDR2 as SNEGSKA (reference sequence). Sequenced material: memory CD4+ T cells from blood. The gene calls are TRBV20-1 and TRBJ2-1, with 9 bases identical to TRBD2. The receptor comes from a female donor in good health, serving as a healthy control. Here the CDR3 reads CSAGGLAQVNEQFF. The CDR3 DNA is TGCAGTGCGGGGGGACTAGCCCAAGTCAATGAGCAGTTCTTC.